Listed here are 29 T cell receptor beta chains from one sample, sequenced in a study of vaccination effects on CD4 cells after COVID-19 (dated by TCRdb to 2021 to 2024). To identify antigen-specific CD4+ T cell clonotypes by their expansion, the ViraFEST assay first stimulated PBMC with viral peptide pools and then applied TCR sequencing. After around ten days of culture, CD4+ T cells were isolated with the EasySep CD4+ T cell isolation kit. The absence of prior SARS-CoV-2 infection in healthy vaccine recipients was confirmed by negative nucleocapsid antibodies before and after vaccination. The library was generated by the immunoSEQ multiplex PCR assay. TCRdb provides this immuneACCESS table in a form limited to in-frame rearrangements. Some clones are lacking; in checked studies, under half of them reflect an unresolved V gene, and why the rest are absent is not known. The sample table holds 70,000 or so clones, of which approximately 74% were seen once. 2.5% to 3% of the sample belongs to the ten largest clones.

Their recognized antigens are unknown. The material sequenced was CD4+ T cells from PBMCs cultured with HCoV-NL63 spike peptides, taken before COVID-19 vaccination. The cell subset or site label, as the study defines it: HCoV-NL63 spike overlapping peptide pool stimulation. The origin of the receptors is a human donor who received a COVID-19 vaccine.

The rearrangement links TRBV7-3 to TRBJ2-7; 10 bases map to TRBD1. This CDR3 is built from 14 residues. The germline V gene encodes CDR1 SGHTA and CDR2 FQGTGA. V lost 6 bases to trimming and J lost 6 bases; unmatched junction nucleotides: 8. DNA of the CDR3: TGTGCCAGCAGTTCTGGACAGGGGGGCGTCGAGCAGTACGTC. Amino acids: CASSSGQGGVEQYV.

The CDR3 region has the DNA TGTGCCAGCAGCCCGTACAGGGGGCGCACAGATACGCAGTATTTT. Its translation is CASSPYRGRTDTQYF. J is TRBJ2-3 and V is TRBV3-1 (or the pseudogene TRBV3-2), with 9 nucleotides matching TRBD1. This CDR3 contains 15 residues. The ends lost 4 bases at V and 1 base at J; junction bases unmatched: 3. Germline CDR1 LGHDT, CDR2 YNNKEL (reference sequence).

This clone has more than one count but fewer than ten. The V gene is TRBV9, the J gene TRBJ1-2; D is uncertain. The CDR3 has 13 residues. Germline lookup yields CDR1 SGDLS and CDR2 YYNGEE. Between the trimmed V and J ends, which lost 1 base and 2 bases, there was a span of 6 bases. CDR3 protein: CASSVPGNYGYTF. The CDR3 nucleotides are TGTGCCAGCAGCGTACCCGGAAACTATGGCTACACCTTC.

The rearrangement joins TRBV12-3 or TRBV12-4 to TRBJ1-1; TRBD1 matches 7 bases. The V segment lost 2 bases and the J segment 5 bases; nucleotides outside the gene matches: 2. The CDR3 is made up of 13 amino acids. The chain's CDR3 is CASSLQGGTEAFF. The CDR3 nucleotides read TGTGCCAGCAGTTTACAGGGGGGGACTGAAGCTTTCTTT.

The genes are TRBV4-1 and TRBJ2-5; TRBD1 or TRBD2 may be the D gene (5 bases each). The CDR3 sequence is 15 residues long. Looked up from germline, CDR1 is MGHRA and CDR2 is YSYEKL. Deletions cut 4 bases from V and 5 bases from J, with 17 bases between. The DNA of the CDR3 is TGCGCCAGCAGCCTTCAAGGGACCTACTTGGAGACCCAGTACTTC. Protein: CASSLQGTYLETQYF.

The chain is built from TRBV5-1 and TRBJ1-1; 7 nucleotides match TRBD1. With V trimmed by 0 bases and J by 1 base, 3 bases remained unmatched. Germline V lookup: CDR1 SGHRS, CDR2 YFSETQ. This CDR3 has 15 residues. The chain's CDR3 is CASSLVQGRNTEAFF. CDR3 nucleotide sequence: TGCGCCAGCAGCTTGGTACAGGGGAGGAACACTGAAGCTTTCTTT.

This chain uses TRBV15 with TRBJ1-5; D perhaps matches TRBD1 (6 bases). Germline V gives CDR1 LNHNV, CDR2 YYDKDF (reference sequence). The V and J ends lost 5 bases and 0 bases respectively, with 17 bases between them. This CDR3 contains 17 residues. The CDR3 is CATSSNARGNSNQPQHF. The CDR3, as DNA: TGTGCCACCAGCTCTAATGCGAGGGGGAATAGCAATCAGCCCCAGCATTTT.

CDR3 protein: CASSLARGTDEKLFF. Here the CDR3 DNA reads TGTGCCAGCAGCTTGGCGCGGGGGACGGATGAAAAACTGTTTTTT. The gene calls are TRBV5-4 and TRBJ1-4, with D possibly being TRBD1 (5 bases). Trimming removed 0 bases from V and 6 bases from J, with 12 bases in between. CDR1 and CDR2 from the germline V gene are SGHNT and YYREEE (reference sequence). CDR3 size: 15 residues.

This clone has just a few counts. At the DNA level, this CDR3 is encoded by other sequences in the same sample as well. CDR3: CASSQDPNQPQHF. Written as DNA, the CDR3 is TGCGCCAGCAGCCAAGATCCAAATCAGCCCCAGCATTTT. J is TRBJ1-5 and V is TRBV4-1, with D hard to call. Per the germline V gene, CDR1 is MGHRA and CDR2 is YSYEKL. This CDR3 has 13 amino acids. The germline V and J ends were trimmed by 0 bases and 4 bases, with 4 bases remaining between them.

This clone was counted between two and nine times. This CDR3 reads CASSLDWDRGLNEQFF. In DNA, the CDR3 is TGTGCCAGCAGCTTGGACTGGGACAGGGGGCTCAATGAGCAGTTCTTC. This chain uses TRBV5-4 with TRBJ2-1; 12 nucleotides align to TRBD1. V dropped 0 bases and J dropped 6; count of bases not matched to a gene: 4. This CDR3 contains 16 residues. Germline lookup yields CDR1 SGHNT and CDR2 YYREEE (reference sequence).

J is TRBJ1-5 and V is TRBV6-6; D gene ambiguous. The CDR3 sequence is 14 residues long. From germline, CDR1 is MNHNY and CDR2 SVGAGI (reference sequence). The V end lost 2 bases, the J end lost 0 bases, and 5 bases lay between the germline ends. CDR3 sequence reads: CASSYRNSNQPQHF. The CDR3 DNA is TGTGCCAGCAGTTACAGGAATAGCAATCAGCCCCAGCATTTT.

The CDR3 sequence: CASSITWSSSEKLFF. CDR3 bases: TGTGCCAGTAGTATTACCTGGTCTTCAAGCGAAAAACTGTTTTTT. The gene calls are TRBV19 and TRBJ1-4; D is unresolved. The germline CDR1 and CDR2 sequences are LNHDA and SQIVND (reference sequence). CDR3 length: 15 residues. V lost 3 bases to trimming and J lost 8 bases, with 16 bases between them.

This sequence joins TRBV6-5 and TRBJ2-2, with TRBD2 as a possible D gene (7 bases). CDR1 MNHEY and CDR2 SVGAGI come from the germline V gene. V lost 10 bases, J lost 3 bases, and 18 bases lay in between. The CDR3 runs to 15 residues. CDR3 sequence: CATKGGVADTGELFF. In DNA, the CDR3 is TGTGCCACCAAGGGGGGGGTAGCGGACACCGGGGAGCTGTTTTTT.

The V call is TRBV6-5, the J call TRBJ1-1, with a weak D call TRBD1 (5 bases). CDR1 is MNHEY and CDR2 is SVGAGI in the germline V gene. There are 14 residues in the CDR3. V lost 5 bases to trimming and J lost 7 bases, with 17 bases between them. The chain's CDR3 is CASSSPALGGEAFF. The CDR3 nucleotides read TGTGCCAGCAGTAGCCCAGCCCTCGGGGGTGAAGCTTTCTTT.

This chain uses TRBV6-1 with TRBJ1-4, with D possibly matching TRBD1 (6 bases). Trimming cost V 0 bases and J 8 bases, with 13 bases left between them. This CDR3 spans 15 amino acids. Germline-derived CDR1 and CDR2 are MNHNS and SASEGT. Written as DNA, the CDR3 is TGTGCCAGCAGTGAAGCGGCGGGACATCTGGAAAAACTGTTTTTT. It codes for CASSEAAGHLEKLFF.

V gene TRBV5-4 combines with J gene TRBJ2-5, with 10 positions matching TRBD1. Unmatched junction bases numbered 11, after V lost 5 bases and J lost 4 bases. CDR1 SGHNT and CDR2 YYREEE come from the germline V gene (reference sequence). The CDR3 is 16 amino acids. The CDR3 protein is CASRPDRGLSGETQYF. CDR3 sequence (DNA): TGTGCCAGCAGACCCGACAGGGGGCTTTCAGGAGAGACCCAGTACTTC.

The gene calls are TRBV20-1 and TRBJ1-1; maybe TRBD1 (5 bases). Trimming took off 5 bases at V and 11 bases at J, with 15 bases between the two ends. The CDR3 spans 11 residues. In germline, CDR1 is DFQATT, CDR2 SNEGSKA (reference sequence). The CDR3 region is CSAQLGDTAFF. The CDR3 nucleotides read TGCAGTGCTCAGTTAGGGGATACGGCTTTCTTT.

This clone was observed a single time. The CDR3 DNA reads as TGTGCCAGCAGGACGGGAGGGGGCGGTTATACAGATACGCAGTATTTT. Its translation is CASRTGGGGYTDTQYF. The genes are TRBV28 and TRBJ2-3, with D perhaps matching TRBD2 (8 bases). Per the germline V gene, CDR1 is MDHEN and CDR2 is SYDVKM. CDR3 length equals 16 residues. V lost 6 bases to trimming and J lost 3 bases, with 19 bases between them.

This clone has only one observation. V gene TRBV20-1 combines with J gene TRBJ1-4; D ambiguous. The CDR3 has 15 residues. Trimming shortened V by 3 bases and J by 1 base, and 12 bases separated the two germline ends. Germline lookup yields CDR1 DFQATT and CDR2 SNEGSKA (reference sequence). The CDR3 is CSASLNLGTNEKLFF. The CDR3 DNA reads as TGCAGTGCTAGTTTGAACTTAGGAACTAATGAAAAACTGTTTTTT.

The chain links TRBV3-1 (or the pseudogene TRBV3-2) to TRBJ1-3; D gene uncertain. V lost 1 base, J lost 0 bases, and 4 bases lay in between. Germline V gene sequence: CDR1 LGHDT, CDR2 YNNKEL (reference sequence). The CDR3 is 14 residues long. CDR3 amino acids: CASSQGLSGNTIYF. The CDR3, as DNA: TGTGCCAGCAGCCAAGGGCTCTCTGGAAACACCATATATTTT.

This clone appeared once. In DNA, the CDR3 is TGTGCCAGCTCATCGGACAGTGTGAACACTGAAGCTTTCTTT. This sequence encodes CASSSDSVNTEAFF. The V gene is TRBV18, the J gene TRBJ1-1, with D maybe TRBD1 (6 bases). The CDR3 runs to 14 residues. V dropped 5 bases and J dropped 0 bases, with 10 bases sitting between them. Germline loops: CDR1 KGHSH, CDR2 LQKENI.

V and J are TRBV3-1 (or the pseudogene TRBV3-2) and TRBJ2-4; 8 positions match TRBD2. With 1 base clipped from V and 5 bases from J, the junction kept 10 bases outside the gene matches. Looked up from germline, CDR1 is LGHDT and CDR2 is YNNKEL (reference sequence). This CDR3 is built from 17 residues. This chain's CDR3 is CASSQVGGAGSQNIQYF. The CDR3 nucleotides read TGTGCCAGCAGCCAAGTCGGGGGGGCCGGCTCCCAAAACATTCAGTACTTC.

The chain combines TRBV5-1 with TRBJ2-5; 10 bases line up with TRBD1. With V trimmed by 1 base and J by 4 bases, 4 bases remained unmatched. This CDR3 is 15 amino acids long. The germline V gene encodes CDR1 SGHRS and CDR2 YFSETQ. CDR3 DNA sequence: TGCGCCAGCAGCTTGTCAGGACAGGGGGTAGAGACCCAGTACTTC. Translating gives CASSLSGQGVETQYF. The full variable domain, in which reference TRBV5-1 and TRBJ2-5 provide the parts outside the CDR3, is KAGVTQTPRYLIKTRGQQVTLSCSPISGHRSVSWYQQTPGQGLQFLFEYFSETQRNKGNFPGRFSGRQFSNSRSEMNVSTLELGDSALYLCASSLSGQGVETQYFGPGTRLLVL.

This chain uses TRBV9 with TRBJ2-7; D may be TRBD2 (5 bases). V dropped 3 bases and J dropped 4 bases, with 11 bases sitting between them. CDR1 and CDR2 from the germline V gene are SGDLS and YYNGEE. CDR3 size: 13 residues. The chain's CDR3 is CASSAAGPYEQYV. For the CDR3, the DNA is TGTGCCAGCAGCGCCGCGGGCCCTTACGAGCAGTACGTC.

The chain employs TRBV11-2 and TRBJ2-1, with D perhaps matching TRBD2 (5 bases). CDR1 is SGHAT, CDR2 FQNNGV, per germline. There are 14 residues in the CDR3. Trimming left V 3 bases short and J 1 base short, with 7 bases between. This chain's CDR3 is CASSLGSSYNEQFF. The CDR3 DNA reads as TGTGCCAGCAGCTTGGGGAGTTCCTACAATGAGCAGTTCTTC.

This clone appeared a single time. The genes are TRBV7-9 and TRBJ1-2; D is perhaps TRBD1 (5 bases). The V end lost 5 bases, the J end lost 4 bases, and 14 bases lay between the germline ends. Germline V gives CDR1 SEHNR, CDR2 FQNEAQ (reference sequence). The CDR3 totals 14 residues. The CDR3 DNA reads TGTGCCAGCAGCGGGGCAGGAGGGGCCTATGGCTACACCTTC. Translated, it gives CASSGAGGAYGYTF.

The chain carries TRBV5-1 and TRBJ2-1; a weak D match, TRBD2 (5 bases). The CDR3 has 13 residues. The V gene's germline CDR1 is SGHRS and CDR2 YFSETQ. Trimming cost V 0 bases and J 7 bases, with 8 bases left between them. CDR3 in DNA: TGCGCCAGCAGCTTGGGACTACCGAATGAGCAGTTCTTC. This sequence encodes CASSLGLPNEQFF.

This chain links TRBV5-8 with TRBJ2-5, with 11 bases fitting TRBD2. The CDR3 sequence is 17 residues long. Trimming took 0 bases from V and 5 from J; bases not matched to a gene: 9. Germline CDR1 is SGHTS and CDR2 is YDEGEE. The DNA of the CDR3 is TGTGCCAGCAGCTTGGAGGGTCTAGCGGGGGGTTCGGAGACCCAGTACTTC. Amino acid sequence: CASSLEGLAGGSETQYF.

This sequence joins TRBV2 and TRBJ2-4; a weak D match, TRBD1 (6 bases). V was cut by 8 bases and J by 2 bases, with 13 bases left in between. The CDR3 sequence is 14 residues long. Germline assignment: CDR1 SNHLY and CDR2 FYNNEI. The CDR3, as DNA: TGTGCCAGCGCCGGGACAACCACCAAAAACATTCAGTACTTC. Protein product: CASAGTTTKNIQYF.